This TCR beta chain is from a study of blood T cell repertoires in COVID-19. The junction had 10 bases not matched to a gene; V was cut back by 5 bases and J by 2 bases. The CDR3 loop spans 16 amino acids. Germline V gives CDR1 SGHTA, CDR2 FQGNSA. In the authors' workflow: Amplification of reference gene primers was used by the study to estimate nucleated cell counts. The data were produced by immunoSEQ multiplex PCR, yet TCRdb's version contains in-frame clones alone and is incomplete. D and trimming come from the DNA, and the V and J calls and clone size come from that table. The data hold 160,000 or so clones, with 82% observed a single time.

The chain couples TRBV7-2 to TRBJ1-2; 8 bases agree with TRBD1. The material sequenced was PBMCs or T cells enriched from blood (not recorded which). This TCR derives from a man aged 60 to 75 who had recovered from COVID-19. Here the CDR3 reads CASSHNPTGGNYGYTF. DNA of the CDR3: TGTGCCAGCAGCCATAACCCCACAGGGGGGAACTATGGCTACACCTTC. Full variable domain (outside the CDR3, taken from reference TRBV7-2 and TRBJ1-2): GAGVSQSPSNKVTEKGKDVELRCDPISGHTALYWYRQSLGQGLEFLIYFQGNSAPDKSGLPSDRFSAERTGGSVSTLTIQRTQQEDSAVYLCASSHNPTGGNYGYTFGSGTRLTVV.